This T cell receptor (beta chain) was identified during a study of OX40 agonist ivuxolimab in advanced cancers. At the level of the study: An anti-OX40 (CD134) antibody with agonistic activity, ivuxolimab, was administered to patients. The diagnoses of dose-escalation patients were hepatocellular carcinoma, melanoma, renal cell or head and neck cancer.

Prior autoimmune disease or systemic immunosuppression barred patients. Repertoires were generated with immunoSEQ multiplex PCR, while TCRdb's copy carries only in-frame clones and drops some. The sample lists tens of thousands of clones; roughly 82% were seen once. The CDR3 covers 13 residues. Germline values: CDR1 SGHRS, CDR2 YFSETQ. V gave up 2 bases and J gave up 5 bases, with 8 bases separating them. In the case of this clone: The antigen remains unidentified.

Points from the study as a whole: At doses 0.1 to 3.0 mg/kg, CD4+ and CD8+ clones expanded.

This TCR derives from an adult with an advanced solid tumor such as melanoma, head and neck, liver or kidney cancer. This chain connects TRBV5-1 to TRBJ2-1, with a possible D match to TRBD2 (6 bases). The sample was CD4+ or CD8+ T cells sorted from blood, taken in a trial of the OX40 agonist ivuxolimab. The CDR3 DNA reads as TGCGCCAGCAGCTTTGGCGGGAACAATGAGCAGTTCTTC. Protein product: CASSFGGNNEQFF.